This T cell receptor (beta chain) was captured by sequencing in a study of blood T cells in healthy people across ages. Findings and caveats of the study: With unsorted PBMCs, a conclusive comparison of naive versus antigen-experienced cells was not possible.

In regard to this clonotype: Its target is not known.

A minimum of 5.5 micrograms of total RNA was extracted per sample. Germline-derived CDR1 and CDR2 are SGHAT and FQNNGV. V was shortened by 2 bases and J by 1 base, with 26 bases between the two germline ends. This CDR3 contains 20 residues. Primers used in a second PCR of about 7 to 12 cycles were a sample-barcoded 5' primer and a J-beta primer mix. Researchers report that a template-switch adaptor with 12 random nucleotides tagged each cDNA molecule. Researchers report that each sample yielded at least 2.5 million CDR3-containing paired-end reads. TCRdb fed the 5' RACE reads into MiXCR, producing one record per CDR3 protein. The sample carries approximately 1,700,000 distinct CDR3 sequences, about 39% recorded once.

The TCR sequence derives from a human donor in good health. This chain joins TRBV11-2 and TRBJ1-1; D is uncertain. The specimen sequenced was blood. The CDR3 bases are TGTGCCAGCAGCTTATGGGTATCCCGAGTTTCTGACCGGCGGAACACTGAAGCTTTCTTT. Residues: CASSLWVSRVSDRRNTEAFF.